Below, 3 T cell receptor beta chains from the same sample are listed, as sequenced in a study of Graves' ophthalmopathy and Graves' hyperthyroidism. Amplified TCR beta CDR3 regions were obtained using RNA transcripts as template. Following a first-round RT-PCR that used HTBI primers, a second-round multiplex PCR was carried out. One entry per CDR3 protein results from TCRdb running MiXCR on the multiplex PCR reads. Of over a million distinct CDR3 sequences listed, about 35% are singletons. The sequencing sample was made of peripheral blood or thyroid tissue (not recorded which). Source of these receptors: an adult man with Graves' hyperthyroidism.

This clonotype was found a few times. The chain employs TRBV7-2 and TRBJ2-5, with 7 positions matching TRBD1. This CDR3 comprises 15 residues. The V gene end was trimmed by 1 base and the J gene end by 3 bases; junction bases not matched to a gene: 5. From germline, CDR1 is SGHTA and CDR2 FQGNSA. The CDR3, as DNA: TGTGCCAGCAGCTTAGATGGACAGGAGAAAGAGACCCAGTACTTC. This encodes CASSLDGQEKETQYF.

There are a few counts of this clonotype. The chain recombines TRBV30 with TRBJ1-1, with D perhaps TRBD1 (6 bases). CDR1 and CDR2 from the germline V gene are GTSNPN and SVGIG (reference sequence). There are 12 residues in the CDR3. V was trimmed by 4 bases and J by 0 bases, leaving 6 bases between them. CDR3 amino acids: CAWTGVNTEAFF. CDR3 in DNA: TGTGCCTGGACAGGGGTGAACACTGAAGCTTTCTTT.

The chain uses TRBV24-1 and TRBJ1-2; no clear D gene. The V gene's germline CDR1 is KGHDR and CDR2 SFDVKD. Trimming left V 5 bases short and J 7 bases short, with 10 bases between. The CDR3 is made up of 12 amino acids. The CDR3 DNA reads TGTGCCACCAGTGGAGGGAATTTTGGCTACACCTTC. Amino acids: CATSGGNFGYTF.